Listed here are 5 T cell receptor beta chains from one sample, sequenced in a study of blood T cell repertoires in COVID-19. TCRdb keeps only in-frame clones here, not all; method: immunoSEQ multiplex PCR. The data contain 400,000 or so clones, about 90% of them seen just once; the ten biggest clones take up about 1.9%. Sequencing was performed on PBMCs or T cells enriched from blood (not recorded which). These receptors were collected from a man aged 40-49 years in a cohort exposed to, infected with or recovered from COVID-19 (not recorded which).

The chain couples TRBV27 to TRBJ1-2; 7 bases agree with TRBD1. Germline V CDR1 and CDR2: MNHEY, SMNVEV (reference sequence). After removal of 6 bases from V and 7 bases from J, the junction contained 2 bases not matched to a gene. The CDR3 runs 11 residues. Here the CDR3 reads CASRHRGGYTF. In DNA, the CDR3 is TGTGCCAGCAGACACAGGGGTGGCTACACCTTC.

This clone was found once. The chain joins TRBV5-5 to TRBJ1-1; D perhaps matches TRBD1 (6 bases). Germline lookup yields CDR1 SGHKS and CDR2 YYEKEE (reference sequence). This CDR3 contains 15 residues. Between the trimmed V and J ends, which lost 2 bases and 4 bases, there was a span of 15 bases. CDR3 DNA sequence: TGTGCCAGCAGCTTTAGGGTCCAAGGGGGCACTGAAGCTTTCTTT. It specifies CASSFRVQGGTEAFF.

The V call is TRBV10-3, the J call TRBJ1-1; D uncertain. V was cut by 6 bases and J by 6 bases, with 14 bases left in between. Germline lookup yields CDR1 ENHRY and CDR2 SYGVKD. The CDR3 length is 13 residues. The CDR3 DNA reads as TGTGCCATCAGGTTTCAGGATCTCTCTGAAGCTTTCTTT. Amino acids: CAIRFQDLSEAFF.

The chain couples TRBV6-5 to TRBJ2-7, with 10 positions matching TRBD2. This CDR3 comprises 14 residues. Trimming removed 8 bases from V and 1 base from J; junction bases left unmatched: 5. Germline-derived CDR1 and CDR2 are MNHEY and SVGAGI. In DNA form, the CDR3 reads TGTGCCAGCGGCAGGGGACTAGCGTCCTACGAGCAGTACTTC. It codes for CASGRGLASYEQYF.

The V call is TRBV7-6, the J call TRBJ1-1; TRBD1 is a possible D gene (5 bases). The CDR3 has 16 amino acids. The V end was cut by 1 base, the J end by 2 bases, with 14 bases between. Looked up from germline, CDR1 is SGHVS and CDR2 is FNYEAQ. The chain's CDR3 is CASSLDIARENTEAFF. The CDR3 DNA sequence: TGTGCCAGCAGCTTAGACATTGCCAGGGAAAACACTGAAGCTTTCTTT. Variable domain in full (rest from reference TRBV7-6 and TRBJ1-1): GAGVSQSPRYKVTKRGQDVALRCDPISGHVSLYWYRQALGQGPEFLTYFNYEAQQDKSGLPNDRFSAERPEGSISTLTIQRTEQRDSAMYRCASSLDIARENTEAFFGQGTRLTVV.